Each of the 18 T cell receptor beta chains below was sequenced from the same sample in a study of regulatory T cells in long-lasting Graves disease. Building the TCR beta libraries relied on iRepertoire HTBI primers, and CDR3 regions underwent Arm-PCR. TCRdb re-derived calls from the multiplex PCR reads in MiXCR, one entry per CDR3 protein. The data hold a few hundred thousand distinct CDR3 sequences, with about 23% observed a single time. Sample time point: persistent/refractory GD, antithyroid drugs over 5 years with positive TRAb. PBMC RNA was the source of the TCR library. This sample comprised peripheral blood mononuclear cells (PBMCs), obtained when the disease was refractory, from a patient treated with antithyroid drugs. These TCRs come from a middle-aged woman with Graves disease.

The chain's CDR3 is CASNGIFSAGANVLTF. The CDR3 DNA is TGTGCCAGTAATGGGATTTTCTCGGCTGGGGCCAACGTCCTGACTTTC. V is TRBV19 and J is TRBJ2-6; D gene uncertain. The V and J ends lost 7 bases and 2 bases respectively, with 15 bases between them. Looked up from germline, CDR1 is LNHDA and CDR2 is SQIVND (reference sequence). This CDR3 contains 16 residues.

The chain uses TRBV27 and TRBJ2-7; a possible D gene is TRBD1 (6 bases). V shed 8 bases and J shed 0 bases, with 17 bases lying between them. The germline gives CDR1 MNHEY, CDR2 SMNVEV (reference sequence). This CDR3 spans 15 amino acids. CDR3 DNA sequence: TGTGCCAGCGCCCCCCTAATGGACAGCTCCTACGAGCAGTACTTC. Amino acids: CASAPLMDSSYEQYF.

The chain uses TRBV11-1 and TRBJ2-1; 13 bases align to TRBD2. V gave up 5 bases and J gave up 1 base; unmatched junction bases: 11. CDR3 length: 19 residues. Germline assignment: CDR1 SGHAT and CDR2 FQDESV (reference sequence). The CDR3 nucleotides are TGTGCCAGCAGCCTACCACTAGCGGGAGGGTCAGTGTCCTACAATGAGCAGTTCTTC. It translates to CASSLPLAGGSVSYNEQFF.

This clonotype was found a few times. This rearrangement joins TRBV5-1 to TRBJ2-2; a possible D gene is TRBD2 (7 bases). Looked up from germline, CDR1 is SGHRS and CDR2 is YFSETQ. The CDR3 is 15 residues long. V was cut by 7 bases and J by 7 bases, with 20 bases left in between. The CDR3 DNA reads TGCGCCAGCGGCGGGAGCAACAGGGCTAGCGGGGAGCTGTTTTTT. Encoded protein: CASGGSNRASGELFF.

The V gene is TRBV9, the J gene TRBJ2-2; TRBD2 matches at 11 bases. This CDR3 comprises 18 residues. V was clipped by 0 bases and J by 5 bases; unmatched bases: 9. Germline V gene lookup returns CDR1 SGDLS and CDR2 YYNGEE. The CDR3 loop reads CASSVAVGLAGGTGELFF. CDR3 nucleotides: TGTGCCAGCAGCGTAGCCGTCGGACTAGCGGGCGGAACCGGGGAGCTGTTTTTT.

The chain carries TRBV2 and TRBJ1-5; TRBD1 is a possible D gene (5 bases). The CDR3 is 14 residues long. V shed 6 bases and J shed 4 bases, with 13 bases lying between them. In germline, CDR1 is SNHLY, CDR2 FYNNEI. CDR3 sequence: CASRGPRRNQPQHF. CDR3 coding DNA: TGTGCCAGCAGGGGGCCACGCCGTAATCAGCCCCAGCATTTT.

This clonotype was seen many times. This chain uses TRBV20-1 with TRBJ1-1, with unresolved D. CDR3 length equals 13 residues. Trimming stripped 5 bases from V and 1 base from J, with 11 bases between. Looked up from germline, CDR1 is DFQATT and CDR2 is SNEGSKA (reference sequence). CDR3: CSARARWNTEAFF. CDR3 coding DNA: TGCAGTGCTCGGGCGAGATGGAACACTGAAGCTTTCTTT.

This clonotype was picked up a small number of times. The CDR3 region has the DNA TGTGCCAGCAGCTTTCACAGAACAGCACCCCTCCACTTT. Translated: CASSFHRTAPLHF. This chain joins TRBV5-6 and TRBJ1-6, with no clear D. This CDR3 is built from 13 residues. The V and J ends lost 2 bases and 11 bases respectively, with 11 bases between them. Per the germline V gene, CDR1 is SGHDT and CDR2 is YYEEEE. The whole variable domain, filled in from reference TRBV5-6 and TRBJ1-6, reads DAGVTQSPTHLIKTRGQQVTLRCSPKSGHDTVSWYQQALGQGPQFIFQYYEEEERQRGNFPDRFSGHQFPNYSSELNVNALLLGDSALYLCASSFHRTAPLHFGNGTRLTVT.

The chain employs TRBV12-3 or TRBV12-4 and TRBJ2-1; D unresolved. V dropped 6 bases and J dropped 10 bases, with 28 bases sitting between them. The CDR3 covers 17 residues. The CDR3 coding sequence is TGTGCCAGCAGCCTTCAACACGTGAGAGGTGTGATCCGGGAGCAGTTCTTC. The encoded protein is CASSLQHVRGVIREQFF.

The chain has TRBV6-1 and TRBJ2-4, with D unclear. In germline, CDR1 is MNHNS, CDR2 SASEGT. The CDR3 loop spans 12 amino acids. Trimming removed 8 bases at V and 0 bases at J, with 5 bases between. The CDR3 protein is CASLSAKNIQYF. CDR3 coding DNA: TGTGCCAGCTTGTCAGCCAAAAACATTCAGTACTTC.

V is TRBV7-3 and J is TRBJ2-2, with D maybe TRBD2 (5 bases). Germline V gives CDR1 SGHTA, CDR2 FQGTGA. V was pared by 4 bases and J by 6 bases, with 9 bases between. The CDR3 runs to 13 residues. The CDR3 spells CASSSTMAGELFF. DNA for the CDR3: TGTGCCAGCAGCTCGACTATGGCCGGGGAGCTGTTTTTT.

This clonotype was counted at least ten times. The chain has TRBV2 and TRBJ2-7, with D tentatively TRBD2 (5 bases). Germline values: CDR1 SNHLY, CDR2 FYNNEI. The CDR3 has 14 amino acids. V lost 7 bases, J lost 7 bases, and 20 bases lay in between. For the CDR3, the DNA is TGTGCCAGCAATGTGGCTGGACGGTCGGGGGAGCAGTACTTC. As protein: CASNVAGRSGEQYF. Full variable domain (remainder filled in from reference TRBV2 and TRBJ2-7): EPEVTQTPSHQVTQMGQEVILRCVPISNHLYFYWYRQILGQKVEFLVSFYNNEISEKSEIFDDQFSVERPDGSNFTLKIRSTKLEDSAMYFCASNVAGRSGEQYFGPGTRLTVT.

Concerning this clonotype: A much larger clone lies one base from this, so it may be a read error. The rearrangement joins TRBV6-1 to TRBJ1-4, with unresolved D. The germline V gene has CDR1 MNHNS and CDR2 SASEGT. The germline V and J ends were trimmed by 11 bases and 6 bases, with 22 bases remaining between them. This CDR3 is 15 amino acids long. CDR3 amino acids: CAAQADQVPDEKLFF. The CDR3 DNA sequence: TGTGCCGCCCAAGCTGACCAGGTACCGGATGAAAAACTGTTTTTT.

V gene TRBV10-3 combines with J gene TRBJ1-4; possible D gene TRBD1, 5 bases. The CDR3 is 15 residues long. The germline gives CDR1 ENHRY, CDR2 SYGVKD. The ends were cut back, 7 bases at V and 2 bases at J, with 14 bases in the middle. The CDR3 nucleotides are TGTGCCATCAAGACCCAGGGAAGTACTAATGAAAAACTGTTTTTT. Translating it yields CAIKTQGSTNEKLFF.

This rearrangement joins TRBV28 to TRBJ1-4; no clear D gene. Germline-derived CDR1 and CDR2 are MDHEN and SYDVKM. The CDR3 runs 13 residues. Trimming removed 8 bases at V and 6 bases at J, with 13 bases between. Written as DNA, the CDR3 is TGTGCCAGCTGGGGATCTCCGGATGAAAAACTGTTTTTT. It encodes CASWGSPDEKLFF.

This clonotype has more than one count but fewer than ten. The J gene is TRBJ2-7, the V gene TRBV5-1; no reliable D call. The CDR3 contains 15 residues. Germline V lookup: CDR1 SGHRS, CDR2 YFSETQ. V was shortened by 4 bases and J by 4 bases, with 18 bases between the two germline ends. CDR3 bases: TGCGCCAGCAGCGGCGGCGGCAGCCTCTTTTACGAGCAGTACTTC. Its protein product is CASSGGGSLFYEQYF.

This clonotype appeared a single time. The V and J genes are TRBV7-9 and TRBJ2-5; either TRBD1 or TRBD2 may supply D (5 bases each). CDR1 SEHNR and CDR2 FQNEAQ come from the germline V gene (reference sequence). The CDR3 has 14 amino acids. V gave up 5 bases and J gave up 5 bases, with 15 bases separating them. CDR3 sequence reads: CASSPVSEGETQYF. In DNA form, the CDR3 reads TGTGCCAGCAGCCCAGTCAGTGAGGGGGAGACCCAGTACTTC.

This clonotype has only a few counts. The rearrangement links TRBV7-9 to TRBJ2-5, with 12 bases that match TRBD2. The CDR3 is 16 residues long. The junction had 9 bases not matched to a gene; V was cut back by 5 bases and J by 5 bases. Germline CDR1 reads SEHNR; CDR2 reads FQNEAQ (reference sequence). The CDR3 DNA sequence: TGTGCCAGCAGCCCCCCTAGCGGGAGGGCTTTGGAGACCCAGTACTTC. It yields the protein CASSPPSGRALETQYF. The variable domain in full, completed from reference TRBV7-9 and TRBJ2-5, reads DTGVSQNPRHKITKRGQNVTFRCDPISEHNRLYWYRQTLGQGPEFLTYFQNEAQLEKSRLLSDRFSAERPKGSFSTLEIQRTEQGDSAMYLCASSPPSGRALETQYFGPGTRLLVL.